This TCR beta chain was obtained from a study of shared clonotypes between healthy human individuals. The assay was immunoSEQ multiplex PCR, and TCRdb's table has in-frame clones only and misses some. The table lists 470,000 or so clones, 70% to 85% of them singletons. Sequencing was carried out using PBMCs. The receptor comes from a woman in her thirties or forties in good health. Some clones in this sample may be carry-over from other donors' samples.

In DNA form, the CDR3 reads TGCGCCAGCAGCTTCAAGGTTAACTCCTACGAGCAGTACTTC. This sequence encodes CASSFKVNSYEQYF. This chain connects TRBV5-1 to TRBJ2-7; no clear D gene. CDR1 and CDR2 (germline): SGHRS, YFSETQ. The CDR3 extends over 14 amino acids. V shed 2 bases and J shed 0 bases, with 9 bases lying between them.